This T cell receptor beta chain was profiled in a study of monozygotic twins with inflammatory bowel disease (dated by TCRdb to the late 2010s). For context, the study as a whole: The complete study included approximately 30 monozygotic twin pairs: 19 IBD-discordant Danish pairs and nine German pairs, of which four were IBD-concordant and five were IBD-discordant. Disease-associated traits were sought mainly through comparisons between IBD patients and their genetically identical healthy co-twins within discordant pairs. Each individual had, on average, about 151 000 unique TCRalpha sequences and 181 000 unique TCRbeta sequences available for analysis.

From each donor, a roughly 2.7 ml peripheral blood sample was collected into PAXgene tubes and stored at -80 degrees C. Without any T cell sorting, total RNA was extracted from whole blood using the PAXgene blood miRNA kit on an automated QIAcube. Peripheral blood from monozygotic twin pairs concordant or discordant for inflammatory bowel disease was subjected to deep TCRalpha and TCRbeta repertoire profiling with unique molecular barcoding. Smoking habits were recorded for all twin pairs, and each individual was classified as a current, former or never smoker. Remarks on this clonotype: This clone's antigen is unknown.

The germline V gene supplies CDR1 SGHTA and CDR2 FQGNSA. Reading from cysteine to phenylalanine, the CDR3 counts 13 amino acids. The coding DNA is unavailable. Library method: 5' RACE. The input for every TCR library was 3,500 to 4,000 ng of total RNA. cDNA was synthesized with SMARTScribe reverse transcriptase in eight separate reactions per sample. Unique molecular identifiers containing a 6-nucleotide sample barcode were introduced through template switching during cDNA synthesis. TCRalpha and TCRbeta cDNA was amplified by two nested PCRs of approximately 16 and 10 cycles, with bead purification after each PCR. Before amplification, the cDNA was treated with uracil DNA-glycosylase and purified using the QIAquick PCR purification kit. The second PCR added Illumina TruSeq-compatible adapters along with sample-specific barcodes. TapeStation and Qubit were used to check library quality and concentration, and about 5 ng of each library was pooled. Pooled libraries were sequenced on an Illumina HiSeq2500 single-index Rapid Run with 2 x 100 bp reads and custom sequencing primers. In the original analysis: MiGEC version 1.2.6 was used for UMI-based consensus assembly to correct PCR and sequencing errors. MiXCR version 2.1.1 handled V(D)J alignment, clonotype assembly and CDR3 extraction. Normalisation of gene usage, clonotype sharing and MAIT/NKT TCR abundance was achieved by analysing the top 1000, 10 000 and 20 000 clonotypes per sample. After downsampling to 27 000 UMIs, diversity was calculated as the inverse Simpson index using the vegan R package. Paired Mann-Whitney U tests were applied to discordant twin pairs, with Benjamini-Hochberg correction for multiple testing. Once TCRdb had reprocessed the reads, it stored one entry per CDR3 protein sequence and supplied no DNA. TCRdb, not the original authors, processed these V and J calls. The sample has some 150,000 distinct CDR3 sequences on record. Of the sample, around 7.2% falls within the top ten clones.

Here is what the overall study found, with its caveats: The results gave no support for a single strong signal or clonotype linked to IBD. Different T cell subtypes could not be distinguished in the analysis. A decrease in TCRbeta repertoire diversity, as measured by inverse Simpson index, was observed in IBD patients compared with their healthy co-twins. Concordant and discordant twins showed no difference in repertoire similarity, possibly because of limited statistical power. Because patients received different immunosuppressive treatments, the repertoires may have picked up extra background noise and variability between individuals. IBD patients shared fewer clonotypes with other individuals than healthy twins did, most markedly in patients showing signs of disease activity.

The source is a human donor with ulcerative colitis or Crohn's disease, or a healthy co-twin of an affected twin (not recorded which). Sequenced sample: blood. The chain is encoded by TRBV7-2 joined to TRBJ2-1; TCRdb picks TRBD2, but there is no DNA to check that call. The encoded CDR3 is CASSLGEREKQFF.